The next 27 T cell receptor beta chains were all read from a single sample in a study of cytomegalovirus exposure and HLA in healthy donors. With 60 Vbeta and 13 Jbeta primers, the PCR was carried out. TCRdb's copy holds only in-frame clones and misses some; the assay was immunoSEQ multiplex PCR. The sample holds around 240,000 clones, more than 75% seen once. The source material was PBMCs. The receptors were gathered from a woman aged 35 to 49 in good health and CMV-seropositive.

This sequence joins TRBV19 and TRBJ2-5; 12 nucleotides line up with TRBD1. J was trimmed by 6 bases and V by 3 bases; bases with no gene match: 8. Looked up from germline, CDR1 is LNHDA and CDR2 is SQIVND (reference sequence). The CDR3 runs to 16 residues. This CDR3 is CASSIGTGGRGKTQYF. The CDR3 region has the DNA TGTGCCAGTAGTATTGGGACAGGGGGCAGGGGGAAGACCCAGTACTTC.

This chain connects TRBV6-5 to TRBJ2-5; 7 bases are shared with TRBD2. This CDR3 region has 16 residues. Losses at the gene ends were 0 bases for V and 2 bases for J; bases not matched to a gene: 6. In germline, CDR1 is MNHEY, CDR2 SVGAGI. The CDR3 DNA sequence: TGTGCCAGCAGTTACTCGAGCGGGGCGCAACAAGAGACCCAGTACTTC. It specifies CASSYSSGAQQETQYF.

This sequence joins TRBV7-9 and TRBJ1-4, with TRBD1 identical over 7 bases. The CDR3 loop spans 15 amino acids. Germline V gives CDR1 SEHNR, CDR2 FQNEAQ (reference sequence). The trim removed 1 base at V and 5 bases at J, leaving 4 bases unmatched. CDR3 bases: TGTGCCAGCAGCTTAGGCGGGACAGCGAATGAAAAACTGTTTTTT. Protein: CASSLGGTANEKLFF.

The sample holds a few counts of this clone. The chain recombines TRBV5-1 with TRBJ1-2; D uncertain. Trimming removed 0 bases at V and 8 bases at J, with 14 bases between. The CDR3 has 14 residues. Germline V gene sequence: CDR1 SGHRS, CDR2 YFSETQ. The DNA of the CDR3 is TGCGCCAGCAGCTTGGTGTCGGGCGAGGGAGGCTACACCTTC. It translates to CASSLVSGEGGYTF.

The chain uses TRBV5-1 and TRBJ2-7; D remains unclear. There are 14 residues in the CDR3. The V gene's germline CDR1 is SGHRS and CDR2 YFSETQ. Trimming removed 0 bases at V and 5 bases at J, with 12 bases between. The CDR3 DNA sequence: TGCGCCAGCAGCTTGGGTCAGTCCACGCACGAGCAGTACTTC. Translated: CASSLGQSTHEQYF.

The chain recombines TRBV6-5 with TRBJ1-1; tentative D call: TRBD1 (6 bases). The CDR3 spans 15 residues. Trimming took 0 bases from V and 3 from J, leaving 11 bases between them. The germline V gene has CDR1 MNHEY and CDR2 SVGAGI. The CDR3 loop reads CASSYSLQGDTEAFF. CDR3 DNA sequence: TGTGCCAGCAGTTACTCGTTACAGGGCGACACTGAAGCTTTCTTT.

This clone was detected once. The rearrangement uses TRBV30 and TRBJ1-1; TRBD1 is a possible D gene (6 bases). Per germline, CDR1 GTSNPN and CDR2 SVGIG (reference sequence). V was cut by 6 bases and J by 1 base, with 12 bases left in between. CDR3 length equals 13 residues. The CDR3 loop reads CACTGQTNTEAFF. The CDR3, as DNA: TGTGCCTGTACTGGACAGACGAACACTGAAGCTTTCTTT.

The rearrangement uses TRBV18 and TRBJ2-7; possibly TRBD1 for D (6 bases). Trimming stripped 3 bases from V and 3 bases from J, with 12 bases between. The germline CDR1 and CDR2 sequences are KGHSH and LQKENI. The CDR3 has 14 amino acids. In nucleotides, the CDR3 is TGTGCCAGCTCACCGGACAGTGCCTTCTACGAGCAGTACTTC. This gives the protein CASSPDSAFYEQYF. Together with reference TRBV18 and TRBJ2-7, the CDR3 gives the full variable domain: NAGVMQNPRHLVRRRGQEARLRCSPMKGHSHVYWYRQLPEEGLKFMVYLQKENIIDESGMPKERFSAEFPKEGPSILRIQQVVRGDSAAYFCASSPDSAFYEQYFGPGTRLTVT.

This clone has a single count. The DNA of the CDR3 is TGCAGCGTGGGGCTAGGAGGGTACTACGAGCAGTACTTC. Translation: CSVGLGGYYEQYF. The chain combines TRBV29-1 with TRBJ2-7; TRBD2 might be the D (6 bases). The V gene lost 6 bases and the J gene lost 3 bases, with 15 bases spanning the gap. The CDR3 spans 13 residues. The germline CDR1 and CDR2 sequences are SQVTM and ANQGSEA.

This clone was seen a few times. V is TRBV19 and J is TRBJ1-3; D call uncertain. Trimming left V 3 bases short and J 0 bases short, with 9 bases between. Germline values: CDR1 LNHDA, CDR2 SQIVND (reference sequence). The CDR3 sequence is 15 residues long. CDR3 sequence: CASSIMRSSGNTIYF. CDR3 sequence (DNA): TGTGCCAGTAGTATTATGAGGAGCTCTGGAAACACCATATATTTT.

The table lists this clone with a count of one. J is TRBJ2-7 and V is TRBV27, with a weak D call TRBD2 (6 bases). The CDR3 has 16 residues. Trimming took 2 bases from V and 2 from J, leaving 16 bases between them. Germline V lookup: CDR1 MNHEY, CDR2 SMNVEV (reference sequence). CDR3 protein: CASSLVGGVPPYEQYF. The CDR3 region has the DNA TGTGCCAGCAGTTTAGTGGGCGGGGTCCCCCCCTACGAGCAGTACTTC.

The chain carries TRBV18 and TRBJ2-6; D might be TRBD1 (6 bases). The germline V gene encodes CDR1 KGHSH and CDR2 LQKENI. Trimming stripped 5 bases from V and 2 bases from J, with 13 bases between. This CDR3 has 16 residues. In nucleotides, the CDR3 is TGTGCCAGCTCAGCGCCCGGACAGCCTGGGGCCAACGTCCTGACTTTC. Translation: CASSAPGQPGANVLTF. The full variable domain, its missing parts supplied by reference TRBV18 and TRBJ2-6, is NAGVMQNPRHLVRRRGQEARLRCSPMKGHSHVYWYRQLPEEGLKFMVYLQKENIIDESGMPKERFSAEFPKEGPSILRIQQVVRGDSAAYFCASSAPGQPGANVLTFGAGSRLTVL.

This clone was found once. As DNA, the CDR3 is TGTGCCAGCAGCTTAGATCCCCTCCACAGGAGCTCCTACAATGAGCAGTTCTTC. Residues: CASSLDPLHRSSYNEQFF. The chain has TRBV11-2 and TRBJ2-1, with D possibly TRBD1 on 5 matching bases. From germline, CDR1 is SGHAT and CDR2 FQNNGV. V lost 0 bases, J lost 0 bases, and 15 bases lay in between. The length of the CDR3 is 18 residues.

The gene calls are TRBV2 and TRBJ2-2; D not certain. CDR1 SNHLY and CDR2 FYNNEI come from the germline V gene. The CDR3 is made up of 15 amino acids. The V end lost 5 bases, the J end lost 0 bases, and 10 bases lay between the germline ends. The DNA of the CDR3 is TGTGCCAGCAGTCTCGAGATCGCGAACACCGGGGAGCTGTTTTTT. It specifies CASSLEIANTGELFF.

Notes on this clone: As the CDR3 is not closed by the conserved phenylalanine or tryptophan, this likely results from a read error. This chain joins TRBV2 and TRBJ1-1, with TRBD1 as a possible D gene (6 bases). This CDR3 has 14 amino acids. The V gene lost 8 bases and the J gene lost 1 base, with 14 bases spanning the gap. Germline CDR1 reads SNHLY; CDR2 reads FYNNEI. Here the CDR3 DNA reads TGTGCCAGCCATACGATGACAGGGAACACTGAAGCTTTCCTT. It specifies CASHTMTGNTEAFL.

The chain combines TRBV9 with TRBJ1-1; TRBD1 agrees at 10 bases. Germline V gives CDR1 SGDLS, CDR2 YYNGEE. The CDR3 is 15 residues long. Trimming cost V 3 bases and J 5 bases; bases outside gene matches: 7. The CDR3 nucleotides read TGTGCCAGCAGCGCAATCGACAGGGGGCATACTGAAGCTTTCTTT. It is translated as CASSAIDRGHTEAFF.

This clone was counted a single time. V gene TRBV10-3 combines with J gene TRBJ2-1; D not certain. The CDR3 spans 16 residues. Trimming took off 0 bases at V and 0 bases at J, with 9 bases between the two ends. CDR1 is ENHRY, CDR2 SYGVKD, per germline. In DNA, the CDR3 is TGTGCCATCAGTGAGTCTGTAGCTAGCTCCTACAATGAGCAGTTCTTC. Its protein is CAISESVASSYNEQFF.

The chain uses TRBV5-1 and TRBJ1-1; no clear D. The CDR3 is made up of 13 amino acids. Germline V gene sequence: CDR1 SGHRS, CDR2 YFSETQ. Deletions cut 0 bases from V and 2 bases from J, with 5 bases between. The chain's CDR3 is CASSLARNTEAFF. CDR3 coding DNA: TGCGCCAGCAGCTTGGCCAGAAACACTGAAGCTTTCTTT.

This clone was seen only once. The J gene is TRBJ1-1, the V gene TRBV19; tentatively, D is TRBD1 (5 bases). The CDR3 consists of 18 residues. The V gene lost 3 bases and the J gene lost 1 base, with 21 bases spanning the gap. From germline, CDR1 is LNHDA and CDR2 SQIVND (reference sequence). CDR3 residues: CASSILSSTDRPNTEAFF. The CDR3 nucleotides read TGTGCCAGTAGTATTCTATCCTCCACTGACAGACCGAACACTGAAGCTTTCTTT.

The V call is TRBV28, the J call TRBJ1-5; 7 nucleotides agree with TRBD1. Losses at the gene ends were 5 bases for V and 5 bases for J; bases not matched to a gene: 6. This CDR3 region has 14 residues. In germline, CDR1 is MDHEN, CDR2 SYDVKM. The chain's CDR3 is CASSSLTGDQPQHF. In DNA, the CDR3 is TGTGCCAGCAGTAGCCTCACAGGGGATCAGCCCCAGCATTTT.

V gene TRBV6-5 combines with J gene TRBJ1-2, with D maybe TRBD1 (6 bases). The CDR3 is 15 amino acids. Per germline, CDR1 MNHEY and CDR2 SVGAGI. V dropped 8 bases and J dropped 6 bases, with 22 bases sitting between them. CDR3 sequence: CASRPPGTRLHGYTF. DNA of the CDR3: TGTGCCAGCCGACCACCCGGGACAAGGCTACATGGCTACACCTTC.

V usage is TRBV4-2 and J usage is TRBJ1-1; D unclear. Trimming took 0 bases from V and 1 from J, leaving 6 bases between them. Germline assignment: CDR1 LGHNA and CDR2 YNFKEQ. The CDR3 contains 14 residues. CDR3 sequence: CASSQEGRNTEAFF. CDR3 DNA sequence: TGTGCCAGCAGCCAAGAGGGGAGGAACACTGAAGCTTTCTTT.

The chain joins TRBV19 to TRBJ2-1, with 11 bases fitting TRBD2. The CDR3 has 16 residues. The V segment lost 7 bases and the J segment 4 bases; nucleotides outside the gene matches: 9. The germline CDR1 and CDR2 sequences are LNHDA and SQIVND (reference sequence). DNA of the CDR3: TGTGCCAGTACTAATAGCGGGAGGGCCGGGTACAATGAGCAGTTCTTC. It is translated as CASTNSGRAGYNEQFF.

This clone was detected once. CDR3 sequence reads: CAIRATGMQETQYF. CDR3 coding DNA: TGTGCCATCAGGGCTACAGGGATGCAAGAGACCCAGTACTTC. The rearrangement joins TRBV10-3 to TRBJ2-5; weak D call: TRBD1 (6 bases). CDR1 and CDR2 from the germline V gene are ENHRY and SYGVKD. The CDR3 length is 14 residues. V lost 6 bases and J 2 bases, leaving 13 bases between the germline ends.

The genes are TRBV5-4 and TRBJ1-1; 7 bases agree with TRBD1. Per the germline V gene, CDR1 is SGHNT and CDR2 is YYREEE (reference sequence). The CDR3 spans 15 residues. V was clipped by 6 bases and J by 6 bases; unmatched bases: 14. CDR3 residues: CASTDRQGLNPEAFF. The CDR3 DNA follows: TGTGCCAGCACCGACAGACAGGGTCTAAACCCTGAAGCTTTCTTT.

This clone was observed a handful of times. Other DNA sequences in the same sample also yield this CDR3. CDR3 region: CASSPYNEQFF. CDR3 coding DNA: TGTGCCAGCAGCCCATACAATGAGCAGTTCTTC. V gene TRBV7-9 combines with J gene TRBJ2-1; unclear D gene. The CDR3 consists of 11 residues. CDR1 SEHNR and CDR2 FQNEAQ come from the germline V gene (reference sequence). Trimming pared 5 bases from V and 4 bases from J, leaving 3 bases between.

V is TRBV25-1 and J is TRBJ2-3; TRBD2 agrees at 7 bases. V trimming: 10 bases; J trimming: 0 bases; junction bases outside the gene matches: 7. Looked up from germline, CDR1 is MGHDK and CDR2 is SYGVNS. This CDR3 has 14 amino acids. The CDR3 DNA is TGTGCCACCCGCGGGGGTTTTAGCACAGATACGCAGTATTTT. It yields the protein CATRGGFSTDTQYF.